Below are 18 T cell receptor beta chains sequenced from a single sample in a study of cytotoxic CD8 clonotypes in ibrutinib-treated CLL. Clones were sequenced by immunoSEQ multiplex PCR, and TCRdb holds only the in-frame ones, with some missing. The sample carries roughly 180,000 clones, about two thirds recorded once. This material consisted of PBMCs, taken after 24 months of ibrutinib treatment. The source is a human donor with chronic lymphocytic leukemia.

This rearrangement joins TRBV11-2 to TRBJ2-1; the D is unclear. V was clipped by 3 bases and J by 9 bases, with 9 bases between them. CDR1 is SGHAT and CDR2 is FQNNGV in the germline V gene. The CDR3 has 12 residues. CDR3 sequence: CASSFGLSEQFF. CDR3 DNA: TGTGCCAGCAGCTTTGGGCTGAGTGAGCAGTTCTTC.

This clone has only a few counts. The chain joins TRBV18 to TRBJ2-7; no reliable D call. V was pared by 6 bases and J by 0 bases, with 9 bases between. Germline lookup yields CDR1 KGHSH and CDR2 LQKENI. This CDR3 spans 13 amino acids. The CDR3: CASSKGFSYEQYF. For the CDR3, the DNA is TGTGCCAGCTCTAAAGGATTCTCCTACGAGCAGTACTTC.

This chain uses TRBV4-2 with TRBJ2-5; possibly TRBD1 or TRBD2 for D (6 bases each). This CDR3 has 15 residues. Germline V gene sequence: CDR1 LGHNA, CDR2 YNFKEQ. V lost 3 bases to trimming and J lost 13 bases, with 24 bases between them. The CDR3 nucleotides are TGTGCCAGCAGCCAGACGCCGGGGGCCCACCAGGCAAGGTACTTC. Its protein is CASSQTPGAHQARYF.

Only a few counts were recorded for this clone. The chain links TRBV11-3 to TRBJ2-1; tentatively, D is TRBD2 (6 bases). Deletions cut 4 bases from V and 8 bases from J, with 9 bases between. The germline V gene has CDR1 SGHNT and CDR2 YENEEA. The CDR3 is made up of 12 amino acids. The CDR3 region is CASSSGRYEQFF. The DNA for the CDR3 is TGTGCCAGCAGCTCTGGGAGGTATGAGCAGTTCTTC.

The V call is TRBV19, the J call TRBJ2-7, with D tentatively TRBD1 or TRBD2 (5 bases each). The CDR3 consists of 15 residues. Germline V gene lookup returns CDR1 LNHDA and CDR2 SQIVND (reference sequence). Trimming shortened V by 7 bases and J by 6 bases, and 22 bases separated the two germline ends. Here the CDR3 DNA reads TGTGCCAGTAACCCAGGGACCATCTATTCCACCGAGCAGTACTTC. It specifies CASNPGTIYSTEQYF.

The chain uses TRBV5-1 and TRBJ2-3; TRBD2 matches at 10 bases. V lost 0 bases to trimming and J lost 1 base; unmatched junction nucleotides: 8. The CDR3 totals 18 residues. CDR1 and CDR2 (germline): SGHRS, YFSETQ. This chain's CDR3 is CASSLEAGGEIGTDTQYF. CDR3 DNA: TGCGCCAGCAGCTTGGAAGCGGGAGGGGAAATTGGCACAGATACGCAGTATTTT.

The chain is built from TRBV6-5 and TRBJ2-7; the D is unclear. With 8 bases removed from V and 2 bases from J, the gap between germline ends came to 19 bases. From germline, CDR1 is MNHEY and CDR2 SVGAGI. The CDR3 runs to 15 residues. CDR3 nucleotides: TGTGCCAGCCATCGCATATACCCTGGGGCCTACGAGCAGTACTTC. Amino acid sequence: CASHRIYPGAYEQYF.

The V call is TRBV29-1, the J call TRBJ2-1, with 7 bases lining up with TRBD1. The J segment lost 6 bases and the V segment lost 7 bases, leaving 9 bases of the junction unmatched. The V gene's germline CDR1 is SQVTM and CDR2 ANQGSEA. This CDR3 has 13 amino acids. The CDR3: CSERYRGRNEQFF. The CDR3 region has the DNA TGCAGCGAGAGGTACAGGGGCCGCAATGAGCAGTTCTTC.

CDR3 protein: CASSVTSGRSPDTQYF. As DNA, the CDR3 is TGTGCCAGCAGTGTCACTAGCGGGAGGAGTCCAGATACGCAGTATTTT. The rearrangement uses TRBV28 and TRBJ2-3; 12 bases match TRBD2. The CDR3 covers 16 residues. After removal of 5 bases from V and 4 bases from J, the junction contained 7 bases not matched to a gene. Germline loops: CDR1 MDHEN, CDR2 SYDVKM. Based on the CDR3 plus reference TRBV28 and TRBJ2-3, the full variable domain is DVKVTQSSRYLVKRTGEKVFLECVQDMDHENMFWYRQDPGLGLRLIYFSYDVKMKEKGDIPEGYSVSREKKERFSLILESASTNQTSMYLCASSVTSGRSPDTQYFGPGTRLTVL.

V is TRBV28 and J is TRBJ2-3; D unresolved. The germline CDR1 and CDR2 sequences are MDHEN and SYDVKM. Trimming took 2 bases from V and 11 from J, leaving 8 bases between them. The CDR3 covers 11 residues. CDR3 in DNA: TGTGCCAGCAGTTTAATGCATGTGCAGTATTTT. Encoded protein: CASSLMHVQYF.

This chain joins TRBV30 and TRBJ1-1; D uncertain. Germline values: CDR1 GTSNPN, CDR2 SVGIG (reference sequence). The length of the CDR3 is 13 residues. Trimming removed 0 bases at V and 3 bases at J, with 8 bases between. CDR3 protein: CAWSVGSYTEAFF. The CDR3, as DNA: TGTGCCTGGAGTGTGGGGAGCTACACTGAAGCTTTCTTT.

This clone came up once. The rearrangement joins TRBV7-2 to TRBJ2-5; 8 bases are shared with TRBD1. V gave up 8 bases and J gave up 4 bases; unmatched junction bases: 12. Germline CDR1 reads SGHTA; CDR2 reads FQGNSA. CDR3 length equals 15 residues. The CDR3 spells CASGGQAAVRETQYF. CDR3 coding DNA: TGTGCCAGCGGGGGACAGGCTGCTGTGCGAGAGACCCAGTACTTC.

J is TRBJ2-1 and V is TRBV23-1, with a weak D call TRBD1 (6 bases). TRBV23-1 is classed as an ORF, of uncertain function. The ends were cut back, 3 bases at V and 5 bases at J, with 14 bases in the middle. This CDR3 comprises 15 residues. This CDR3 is CASSQPQGLDNEQFF. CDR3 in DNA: TGCGCCAGCAGTCAGCCACAGGGTTTGGACAATGAGCAGTTCTTC.

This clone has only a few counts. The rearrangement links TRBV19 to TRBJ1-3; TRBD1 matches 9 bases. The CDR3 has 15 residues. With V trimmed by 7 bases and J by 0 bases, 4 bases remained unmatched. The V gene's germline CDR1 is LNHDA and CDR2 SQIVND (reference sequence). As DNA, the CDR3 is TGTGCCAGTACCACAGGGGGCCGCTCTGGAAACACCATATATTTT. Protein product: CASTTGGRSGNTIYF.

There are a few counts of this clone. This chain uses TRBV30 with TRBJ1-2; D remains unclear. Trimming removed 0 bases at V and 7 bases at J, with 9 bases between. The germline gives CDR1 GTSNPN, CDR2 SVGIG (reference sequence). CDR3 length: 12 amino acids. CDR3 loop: CAWSVQIFGYTF. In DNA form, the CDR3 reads TGTGCCTGGAGTGTACAGATCTTTGGCTACACCTTC. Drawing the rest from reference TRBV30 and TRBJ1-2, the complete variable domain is SQTIHQWPATLVQPVGSPLSLECTVEGTSNPNLYWYRQAAGRGLQLLFYSVGIGQISSEVPQNLSASRPQDRQFILSSKKLLLSDSGFYLCAWSVQIFGYTFGSGTRLTVV.

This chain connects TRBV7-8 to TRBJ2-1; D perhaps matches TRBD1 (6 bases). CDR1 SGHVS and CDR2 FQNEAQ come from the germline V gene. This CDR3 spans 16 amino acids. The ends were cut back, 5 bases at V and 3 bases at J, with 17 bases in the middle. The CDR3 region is CASSQGGYQDYNEQFF. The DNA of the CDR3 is TGTGCCAGCAGCCAAGGGGGATACCAAGACTACAATGAGCAGTTCTTC. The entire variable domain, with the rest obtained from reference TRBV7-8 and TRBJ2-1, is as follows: GAGVSQSPRYKVAKRGQDVALRCDPISGHVSLFWYQQALGQGPEFLTYFQNEAQLDKSGLPSDRFFAERPEGSVSTLKIQRTQQEDSAVYLCASSQGGYQDYNEQFFGPGTRLTVL.

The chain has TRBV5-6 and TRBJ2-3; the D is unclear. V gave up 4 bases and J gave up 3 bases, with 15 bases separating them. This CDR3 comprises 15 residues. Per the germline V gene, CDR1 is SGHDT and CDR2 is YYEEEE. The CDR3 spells CASSMTIKGTDTQYF. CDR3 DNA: TGTGCCAGCAGCATGACCATCAAGGGTACAGATACGCAGTATTTT.

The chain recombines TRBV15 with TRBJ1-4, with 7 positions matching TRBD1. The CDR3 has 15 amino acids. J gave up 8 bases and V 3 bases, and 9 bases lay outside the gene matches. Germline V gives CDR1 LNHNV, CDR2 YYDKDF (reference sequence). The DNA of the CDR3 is TGTGCCACCAGCAGCGCCCGACAGGGCTCGGAAAAACTGTTTTTT. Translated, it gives CATSSARQGSEKLFF.